The present T cell receptor beta chain was sequenced within a study of T cell responses to AZD1222 COVID-19 vaccine. Study results and limitations: Unmutated variant regions reportedly attract nearly half of all spike-specific TCRs. Compared with day 0, the breadth and depth of the Spike-specific TCR repertoire rose significantly after two doses of AZD1222. Repertoire samples came only from after the peak T cell response. The sample set comprised mostly white British donors with more females, and clonal diversity was possibly underestimated.

Comments on this clone: What it binds is not known.

Only in-frame clones appear in the TCRdb table, and some are missing; sequencing was by immunoSEQ multiplex PCR. Among 95,000 to 120,000 clones listed, more than 70% were seen once. Germline V gene data show CDR1 as MDHEN and CDR2 as SYDVKM. The CDR3 length is 14 residues. Trimming removed 6 bases from V and 3 bases from J; junction bases left unmatched: 6. The sample in question was peripheral blood, obtained on day 0 of MenACWY control vaccination. V gene TRBV28 combines with J gene TRBJ1-2; 8 bases align to TRBD1. This receptor was identified in an adult in good health. CDR3 in amino acids: CASSSDRGDYGYTF. The DNA of the CDR3 is TGTGCCAGCAGCTCCGACAGGGGCGACTATGGCTACACCTTC.